This TCR beta chain was obtained from a study of shared clonotypes between healthy human individuals (dated by TCRdb to 2020 to 2021). Turning to the overall study: The cohort included three men and a couple of women between 18 and 49 years of age. Per donor, three plates each were used for CD4 naive and CD4 memory, two for CD8 naive, and one for CD8 memory. To estimate repertoire size and how much clonotypes are shared between individuals, the study performed deep sequencing of blood TCR repertoires from a few healthy adults. Libraries were prepared and TCR repertoires were sequenced by different laboratories using diverse techniques, in order to increase sequencing depth and limit assay-specific biases. Between about 0.85 and 8.9 billion PBMCs per donor were obtained by leukapheresis. Study-wide findings and limitations: The genetic and exposure-history diversity represented was limited by the small number of donors. Sharing across several donors was observed for around 5% of naive CD4, 3% to 3.5% of naive CD8, over 2% of memory CD4, and less than 0.45% of memory CD8 clonotypes. Even with the large sequencing depth, rarefaction of the sorted-subset datasets indicated that sequencing was incomplete. Sampling was restricted to blood, and TCR repertoires in tissues likely differ from the TCR repertoires found in blood. Pairwise subsampling led to the expectation that sequencing depth would affect the degree of clonotype sharing among donors. Compared with non-shared clonotypes, clonotypes shared by all four sorted-subset donors had higher generation probabilities. Estimated clonotype richness was generally larger for naive than for memory subsets.

Trimming takes 3 bases from V and 0 bases from J, and the germline ends sit 15 bases apart. From its cysteine to its phenylalanine, the CDR3 spans 16 amino acids. The only DNA kept is the CDR3, 48 bases in frame from the first base. In the germline V gene, CDR1 corresponds to KGHSH and CDR2 to LQKENI. About this clone itself: It has no known antigen specificity. The record has no base qualities; no much larger clone is one base away.

Using the deep immunoSEQ assay, multiplex PCR amplified TCR CDR3 regions from genomic DNA. Extracted genomic DNA from each cell subset was distributed evenly across all wells of several immunoSEQ 96-well plates, and each plate was treated as a replicate. For sorted subsets, each replicate PCR was loaded with about 200 ng genomic DNA, equivalent to about 33,000 T cell genomes. The purified libraries were quantified using a Qubit 3.0 fluorometer, sized with a Bioanalyzer 2100, and then quantified again using the KAPA Library Quantification kit. Each immunoSEQ 96-well plate was sequenced on its own single-read 150-cycle Illumina NextSeq 550 flow cell. On the study's bioinformatics: The immunoSEQ output contained only junctional sequences without quality scores, so filtering could not match that applied to full-length reads. Sequences were annotated with PyIR, a Python wrapper for IgBLAST v1.9, and V/J genes and CDR3 were assigned using IMGT germline references. Reads were removed for weak V/J assignments (E-value above 1e-6), missing CDR3, stop codons, out-of-frame junctions, or ambiguous translated residues. V3J clonotypes were defined as sequences sharing the same inferred V gene, J gene, and CDR3 amino acid sequence. The percentage overlap between two repertoires was calculated by dividing the number of shared unique clonotypes by the size of the smaller repertoire. Three approaches were used to assess repertoire richness: RTK rarefaction, the Chao1 estimator, and Recon v2.1 estimates of unobserved clonotypes. OLGA was used to compute generation probabilities for all TCRbeta clonotypes that the gDNA method yielded from a few donors. TCRdb limited this immuneACCESS table to in-frame rearrangements with V and J called. A share of clones is missing; checked studies link under half to unresolved V genes, and the rest is unexplained. Clone size and V and J calls were adopted from that table, with D and trimming inferred from the DNA. Present in this sample are 1.5 million to 2.5 million clones, about 95% of which were seen just once. The ten largest clones represent 0.9% to 1.5% of the sample.

For the CD8 naive samples, CD45RO-negative cells were positively selected for CCR7, yielding a CD45RA+CCR7+ population from which TemRA cells were excluded. The donors were healthy, HIV-negative adults who had no recently reported acute infections or vaccinations. All donors were Caucasian adults living in Nashville, Tennessee, USA. Blood was collected by leukapheresis, and PBMCs were isolated by Ficoll-Histopaque density gradient centrifugation and then cryopreserved in liquid nitrogen vapor phase. Analytical flow cytometry was used to check the purity and quantity of each magnetically sorted T cell population. Genomic DNA was isolated from every sorted fraction and measured by UV absorbance on a Nanodrop 2000c.

The sample was naive CD8+ T cells sorted from blood. The label giving this sample's cell subset or site can be read as: CD45RA+CCR7+. The receptor comes from a man younger than 30 in good health. The rearrangement combines TRBV18 with TRBJ2-7; a tentative D call is TRBD2 (6 bases match). Here the CDR3 is given as CASSPEAGTPSYEQYF. Here is the DNA: TGTGCCAGCTCACCCGAGGCGGGGACCCCCTCCTACGAGCAGTACTTC.